The 31 T cell receptor beta chains reported below all come from one sample, sequenced in a study of T cell repertoires in cytomegalovirus infection. MiXCR was run by TCRdb on the reads, yielding one entry per CDR3 protein. The sample yields approximately 110,000 distinct CDR3 sequences, roughly 40% seen once. For these TCRs, the target antigens are not known. The input for sequencing was CD8+ T cells from cultured PBMCs, taken from culture after CMV antigen stimulation. The source of these receptors is a human donor in good health (CMV status not recorded). Some clones in this sample may be carry-over from other donors' samples.

This sequence joins TRBV7-4 and TRBJ1-4; TRBD1 matches at 11 bases. CDR1 SGHVT and CDR2 SQSDAQ come from the germline V gene. After removal of 4 bases from V and 4 bases from J, the junction contained 5 bases not matched to a gene. The CDR3 contains 16 residues. The CDR3 sequence: CASSSSGQGDNEKLFF. CDR3 sequence (DNA): TGTGCCAGCAGCTCATCGGGACAGGGGGATAATGAAAAACTGTTTTTT.

This clonotype was recorded once. This chain connects TRBV6-6 to TRBJ1-1; no clear D. From germline, CDR1 is MNHNY and CDR2 SVGAGI (reference sequence). V shed 8 bases and J shed 4 bases, with 11 bases lying between them. CDR3 length: 12 residues. DNA of the CDR3: TGTGCCAGCGGTCCAAGCAGCACTGAAGCTTTCTTT. Residues: CASGPSSTEAFF.

This clonotype was picked up many times. The chain combines TRBV2 with TRBJ2-5; a weak D match, TRBD1 (6 bases). The germline V gene encodes CDR1 SNHLY and CDR2 FYNNEI. V was trimmed by 0 bases and J by 1 base, leaving 9 bases between them. This CDR3 spans 15 amino acids. CDR3 loop: CASSEALTGQETQYF. The CDR3 nucleotides are TGTGCCAGCAGTGAAGCGCTGACAGGCCAAGAGACCCAGTACTTC.

The genes are TRBV9 and TRBJ2-6; 11 bases are shared with TRBD1. CDR3 length equals 17 residues. Trimming at V came to 0 bases and at J to 2 bases, leaving 1 base not matched to a gene. The germline V gene encodes CDR1 SGDLS and CDR2 YYNGEE. The DNA of the CDR3 is TGTGCCAGCAGCGTAGGGGACAGGGGGGCTGGGGCCAACGTCCTGACTTTC. Translated, it gives CASSVGDRGAGANVLTF.

The chain links TRBV7-6 to TRBJ2-7; TRBD1 or TRBD2 may be the D gene (5 bases each). CDR1 SGHVS and CDR2 FNYEAQ come from the germline V gene. With 5 bases removed from V and 5 bases from J, the gap between germline ends came to 16 bases. The CDR3 extends over 14 amino acids. CDR3 coding DNA: TGTGCCAGCAGCCCGTGGGACCAACCCGACGAGCAGTACTTC. Its protein product is CASSPWDQPDEQYF.

A note on this clonotype: A read error may produce the germline difference seen at one junction end. The gene calls are TRBV6-1 and TRBJ2-2; D ambiguous. Per germline, CDR1 MNHNS and CDR2 SASEGT. The CDR3 is 14 amino acids. As DNA, the CDR3 is TGTGCCAACAGTCCCGGCCCCGGAACCGGGGAGCTGTTTTTT. Its protein product is CANSPGPGTGELFF.

This clonotype was detected ten times or more. The genes are TRBV20-1 and TRBJ1-1; 8 bases line up with TRBD1. There are 11 residues in the CDR3. Germline CDR1 DFQATT, CDR2 SNEGSKA (reference sequence). The V and J ends lost 8 bases and 7 bases, in that order; junction bases with no gene match: 6. The CDR3 here is CSLRGPIEAFF. CDR3 DNA sequence: TGCAGTCTCAGGGGGCCCATTGAAGCTTTCTTT.

The rearrangement links TRBV6-2 or TRBV6-3 to TRBJ2-2; D perhaps matches TRBD2 (7 bases). Trimming pared 0 bases from V and 5 bases from J, leaving 13 bases between. Germline values: CDR1 MNHEY, CDR2 SVGEGT. This CDR3 comprises 16 residues. The CDR3 DNA reads as TGTGCCAGCAGTTACTCGTGGGGGGGGGCAACCGGGGAGCTGTTTTTT. It translates to CASSYSWGGATGELFF.

The chain couples TRBV9 to TRBJ2-1; possibly TRBD2 for D (5 bases). The CDR3 has 17 residues. Germline CDR1 and CDR2: SGDLS and YYNGEE. Trimming removed 0 bases from V and 3 bases from J, with 16 bases in between. The CDR3 reads CASSVAVGSAGYNEQFF. As DNA, the CDR3 is TGTGCCAGCAGCGTAGCCGTTGGTAGCGCAGGCTACAATGAGCAGTTCTTC. Using reference TRBV9 and TRBJ2-1 for the parts outside the CDR3, the full variable domain is DSGVTQTPKHLITATGQRVTLRCSPRSGDLSVYWYQQSLDQGLQFLIQYYNGEERAKGNILERFSAQQFPDLHSELNLSSLELGDSALYFCASSVAVGSAGYNEQFFGPGTRLTVL.

The rearrangement uses TRBV11-2 and TRBJ2-7, with D possibly matching TRBD1 (6 bases). The germline V and J ends were trimmed by 4 bases and 1 base, with 14 bases remaining between them. The length of the CDR3 is 15 residues. The germline V gene encodes CDR1 SGHAT and CDR2 FQNNGV. CDR3 bases: TGTGCCAGCAGCTCCCCGAACAGGGTTTCCTACGAGCAGTACTTC. Translation gives CASSSPNRVSYEQYF.

This clonotype showed up just a few times. V gene TRBV19 combines with J gene TRBJ2-1, with 12 nucleotides matching TRBD1. Germline V CDR1 and CDR2: LNHDA, SQIVND (reference sequence). V gave up 3 bases and J gave up 7 bases; unmatched junction bases: 4. CDR3 length: 15 amino acids. The CDR3 region is CASSIGGQGANEQFF. For the CDR3, the DNA is TGTGCCAGTAGTATTGGGGGACAGGGGGCAAATGAGCAGTTCTTC. The full variable domain, completed using reference TRBV19 and TRBJ2-1, is DGGITQSPKYLFRKEGQNVTLSCEQNLNHDAMYWYRQDPGQGLRLIYYSQIVNDFQKGDIAEGYSVSREKKESFPLTVTSAQKNPTAFYLCASSIGGQGANEQFFGPGTRLTVL.

This chain connects TRBV6-5 to TRBJ2-3; maybe TRBD1 (6 bases). Trimming removed 1 base at V and 3 bases at J, with 14 bases between. The germline CDR1 and CDR2 sequences are MNHEY and SVGAGI. The CDR3 runs to 16 residues. CDR3 protein: CASSYYPDRVTDTQYF. The CDR3 nucleotides are TGTGCCAGCAGTTACTACCCGGACAGAGTAACAGATACGCAGTATTTT.

The chain has TRBV4-2 and TRBJ2-1; 13 nucleotides match TRBD2. This CDR3 spans 16 amino acids. Germline trimming cut 0 bases from V and 7 bases from J; bases unmatched to any gene: 3. Germline V gene sequence: CDR1 LGHNA, CDR2 YNFKEQ. The CDR3 here is CASSQDRLAGGNEQFF. The CDR3 DNA reads TGTGCCAGCAGCCAAGACAGACTAGCGGGGGGAAATGAGCAGTTCTTC.

The J gene is TRBJ2-1, the V gene TRBV15, with TRBD2 matching over 7 bases. Losses at the gene ends were 3 bases for V and 3 bases for J; bases not matched to a gene: 8. Germline CDR1 and CDR2: LNHNV and YYDKDF (reference sequence). CDR3 length: 16 residues. The CDR3 sequence: CATSRAGRGYYNEQFF. In nucleotides, the CDR3 is TGTGCCACCAGCAGGGCAGGGCGGGGGTACTACAATGAGCAGTTCTTC. Full variable domain (outside the CDR3, taken from reference TRBV15 and TRBJ2-1): DAMVIQNPRYQVTQFGKPVTLSCSQTLNHNVMYWYQQKSSQAPKLLFHYYDKDFNNEADTPDNFQSRRPNTSFCFLDIRSPGLGDTAMYLCATSRAGRGYYNEQFFGPGTRLTVL.

In this sample, this clonotype turned up a few times. The chain links TRBV28 to TRBJ1-2; possibly TRBD1 for D (6 bases). The length of the CDR3 is 15 residues. Per germline, CDR1 MDHEN and CDR2 SYDVKM. Trimming pared 6 bases from V and 2 bases from J, leaving 16 bases between. DNA for the CDR3: TGTGCCAGCAGCTGGCGGGGGGGGCGGAACTATGGCTACACCTTC. It is translated as CASSWRGGRNYGYTF.

The chain has TRBV6-5 and TRBJ2-1, with D perhaps assigned TRBD1 or TRBD2 (6 bases each). Germline values: CDR1 MNHEY, CDR2 SVGAGI. V lost 0 bases to trimming and J lost 8 bases, with 11 bases between them. CDR3 length: 14 amino acids. CDR3 bases: TGTGCCAGCAGTTACTCGAGGGGGGAGGATGAGCAGTTCTTC. This gives the protein CASSYSRGEDEQFF.

This clonotype was observed at least ten times. The V call is TRBV27, the J call TRBJ1-1; TRBD1 matches 9 bases. Germline CDR1 is MNHEY and CDR2 is SMNVEV (reference sequence). V lost 8 bases and J lost 4; bases outside the gene matches: 17. The CDR3 has 17 amino acids. The CDR3 region is CASLPYTGGQEGTEAFF. As DNA, the CDR3 is TGTGCCAGCCTCCCCTACACAGGGGGCCAAGAAGGCACTGAAGCTTTCTTT.

This clonotype appeared a few times. The chain links TRBV18 to TRBJ1-5, with D possibly matching TRBD1 (5 bases). Trimming stripped 0 bases from V and 7 bases from J, with 10 bases between. Per germline, CDR1 KGHSH and CDR2 LQKENI. The CDR3 consists of 14 residues. CDR3 sequence: CASSPPEWDQPQHF. The CDR3 nucleotides read TGTGCCAGCTCACCACCGGAGTGGGACCAGCCCCAGCATTTT.

The chain recombines TRBV6-1 with TRBJ1-1, with D uncertain. Germline V gene sequence: CDR1 MNHNS, CDR2 SASEGT. Trimming removed 6 bases from V and 2 bases from J, with 13 bases in between. CDR3 length: 14 amino acids. Here the CDR3 reads CASRPFRTNTEAFF. The CDR3 bases are TGTGCCAGCAGACCTTTCCGGACCAACACTGAAGCTTTCTTT.

This clonotype was detected many times. CDR3 region: CASTKKLNTEAFF. As DNA, the CDR3 is TGTGCCAGCACCAAGAAGTTGAACACTGAAGCTTTCTTT. This rearrangement joins TRBV28 to TRBJ1-1; D ambiguous. This CDR3 has 13 residues. CDR1 is MDHEN, CDR2 SYDVKM, per germline. Between the trimmed V and J ends, which lost 7 bases and 0 bases, there was a span of 9 bases.

This clonotype has only a few counts. The V and J genes are TRBV27 and TRBJ1-5, with 8 bases identical to TRBD1. The trim removed 3 bases at V and 3 bases at J, leaving 4 bases unmatched. This CDR3 is 15 amino acids long. Germline V gene lookup returns CDR1 MNHEY and CDR2 SMNVEV (reference sequence). CDR3 sequence (DNA): TGTGCCAGCAGTTTCCCGGACAGGGACAATCAGCCCCAGCATTTT. Translating it yields CASSFPDRDNQPQHF.

The chain links TRBV11-3 to TRBJ2-1; D not resolved. Germline V lookup: CDR1 SGHNT, CDR2 YENEEA. V was shortened by 5 bases and J by 0 bases, with 17 bases between the two germline ends. This CDR3 is 17 amino acids long. CDR3 bases: TGTGCCAGCAGCACCTACCTCCCCGGCAGCTCCTACAATGAGCAGTTCTTC. Its protein is CASSTYLPGSSYNEQFF.

This clonotype was counted at least ten times. The chain links TRBV7-9 to TRBJ2-5, with 14 bases lining up with TRBD2. With V trimmed by 5 bases and J by 5 bases, 7 bases remained unmatched. This CDR3 comprises 16 residues. Germline V gene sequence: CDR1 SEHNR, CDR2 FQNEAQ (reference sequence). DNA of the CDR3: TGTGCCAGCAGCGCGACTAGCGGGGGGGCCCGTGAGACCCAGTACTTC. It codes for CASSATSGGARETQYF.

The table lists this clonotype with many counts. J is TRBJ2-7 and V is TRBV7-8; 7 bases line up with TRBD1. The germline V gene has CDR1 SGHVS and CDR2 FQNEAQ. There are 16 residues in the CDR3. V lost 2 bases, J lost 5 bases, and 12 bases stayed unmatched. The CDR3 protein is CASSLRPQGEIDEQYF. The DNA for the CDR3 is TGTGCCAGCAGCTTAAGGCCCCAGGGGGAGATCGACGAGCAGTACTTC.

There are a few counts of this clonotype. This sequence joins TRBV5-1 and TRBJ1-1; 7 nucleotides align to TRBD1. This CDR3 has 14 amino acids. Germline V CDR1 and CDR2: SGHRS, YFSETQ. Trimming took 3 bases from V and 5 from J; bases not matched to a gene: 7. This CDR3 is CASSSTGFLTEAFF. The DNA of the CDR3 is TGCGCCAGCAGCTCGACAGGGTTTCTGACTGAAGCTTTCTTT.

This chain's CDR3 is CSATNPGLAGESTDTQYF. The CDR3 DNA reads TGCAGTGCTACCAATCCGGGACTAGCGGGGGAGAGCACAGATACGCAGTATTTT. The chain joins TRBV20-1 to TRBJ2-3, with TRBD2 matching over 14 bases. The CDR3 totals 18 residues. After removal of 4 bases from V and 0 bases from J, the junction contained 9 bases not matched to a gene. The V gene's germline CDR1 is DFQATT and CDR2 SNEGSKA (reference sequence).

The chain carries TRBV4-2 and TRBJ2-2; D perhaps matches TRBD1 (5 bases). Germline lookup yields CDR1 LGHNA and CDR2 YNFKEQ. The CDR3 is 18 amino acids. Trimming left V 2 bases short and J 3 bases short, with 19 bases between. The CDR3 coding sequence is TGTGCCAGCAGCCAACCCCCCCGGACATACTCGGACACCGGGGAGCTGTTTTTT. This gives the protein CASSQPPRTYSDTGELFF.

This sequence joins TRBV6-1 and TRBJ2-3; D is unresolved. CDR3 length: 12 residues. V lost 6 bases and J lost 3, with 7 bases in between. Per germline, CDR1 MNHNS and CDR2 SASEGT. The CDR3 region is CASSDLTDTQYF. CDR3 coding DNA: TGTGCCAGCAGCGATCTGACAGATACGCAGTATTTT.

This clonotype was recorded once. The rearrangement links TRBV20-1 to TRBJ2-7, with TRBD1 matching 7 bases. The CDR3 loop spans 13 amino acids. Trimming removed 3 bases from V and 5 bases from J; junction bases left unmatched: 7. Looked up from germline, CDR1 is DFQATT and CDR2 is SNEGSKA (reference sequence). CDR3 protein: CSASETGYDEQYF. CDR3 sequence (DNA): TGCAGTGCTAGTGAGACAGGGTACGACGAGCAGTACTTC.

This chain connects TRBV4-1 to TRBJ2-1, with D possibly matching TRBD2 (5 bases). V lost 1 base and J 7 bases, leaving 14 bases between the germline ends. There are 15 residues in the CDR3. Germline CDR1 reads MGHRA; CDR2 reads YSYEKL. CDR3 in DNA: TGCGCCAGCAGCCAAGGGCTAGGACTTCGAAATGAGCAGTTCTTC. Amino acid sequence: CASSQGLGLRNEQFF.

This clonotype was counted at least ten times. The chain couples TRBV7-8 to TRBJ1-3; D gene ambiguous. The V gene's germline CDR1 is SGHVS and CDR2 FQNEAQ. Trimming cost V 1 base and J 0 bases, with 7 bases left between them. The CDR3 extends over 15 amino acids. The DNA of the CDR3 is TGTGCCAGCAGCTTAGATATTGACTCTGGAAACACCATATATTTT. Its protein product is CASSLDIDSGNTIYF.